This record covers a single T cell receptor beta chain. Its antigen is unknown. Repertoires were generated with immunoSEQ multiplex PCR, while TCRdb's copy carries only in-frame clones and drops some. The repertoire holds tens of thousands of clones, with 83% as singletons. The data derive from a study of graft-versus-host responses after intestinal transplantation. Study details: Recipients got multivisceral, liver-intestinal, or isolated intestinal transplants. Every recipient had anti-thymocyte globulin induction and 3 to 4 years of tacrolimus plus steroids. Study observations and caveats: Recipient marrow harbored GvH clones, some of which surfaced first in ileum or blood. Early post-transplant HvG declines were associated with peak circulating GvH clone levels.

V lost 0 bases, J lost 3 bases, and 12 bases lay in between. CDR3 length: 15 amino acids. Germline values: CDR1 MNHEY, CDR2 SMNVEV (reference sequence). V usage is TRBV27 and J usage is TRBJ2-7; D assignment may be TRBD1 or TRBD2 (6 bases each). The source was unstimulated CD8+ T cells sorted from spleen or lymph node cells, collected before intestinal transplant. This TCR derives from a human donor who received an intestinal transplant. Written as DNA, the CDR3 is TGTGCCAGCAGTTTATCGAACGGGGGCTACTACGAGCAGTACTTC. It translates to CASSLSNGGYYEQYF.